A single sample gave rise to the 5 T cell receptor beta chains below, sequenced in a study of blood T cells in healthy people across ages. Next came a second PCR, run for about 6 to 12 cycles, which used a sample-barcoded 5' primer along with a J-beta primer mix. TCRdb itself ran the 5' RACE reads through MiXCR, one entry per CDR3 protein. The profile shows fewer than 700,000 distinct CDR3 sequences, around half of them singletons. Sequenced: blood. Receptors originate from a man older than 75 in good health.

This rearrangement joins TRBV28 to TRBJ2-2; the D gene could be TRBD1 or TRBD2 (5 bases each). V gave up 3 bases and J gave up 3 bases, with 11 bases separating them. Germline V gene sequence: CDR1 MDHEN, CDR2 SYDVKM. This CDR3 has 15 residues. CDR3 nucleotide sequence: TGTGCCAGCAGTTTGTCAGGGAGTCACACCGGGGAGCTGTTTTTT. Amino acid sequence: CASSLSGSHTGELFF. The full variable domain, in which reference TRBV28 and TRBJ2-2 provide the parts outside the CDR3, is DVKVTQSSRYLVKRTGEKVFLECVQDMDHENMFWYRQDPGLGLRLIYFSYDVKMKEKGDIPEGYSVSREKKERFSLILESASTNQTSMYLCASSLSGSHTGELFFGEGSRLTVL.

The rearrangement links TRBV12-3 or TRBV12-4 to TRBJ2-2; 10 nucleotides match TRBD2. Trimming took 5 bases from V and 6 from J; bases not matched to a gene: 3. CDR3 length: 14 amino acids. The CDR3 sequence: CASSNLAGAGELFF. The CDR3 bases are TGTGCCAGCAGTAACCTAGCGGGAGCCGGGGAGCTGTTTTTT.

This chain joins TRBV20-1 and TRBJ2-7; the D call may be TRBD1 or TRBD2 (5 bases each). CDR1 DFQATT and CDR2 SNEGSKA come from the germline V gene (reference sequence). The V end was cut by 6 bases, the J end by 3 bases, with 12 bases between. The CDR3 has 12 residues. In nucleotides, the CDR3 is TGCAGTGCAAGGGACGACAACTACGAGCAGTACTTC. This sequence encodes CSARDDNYEQYF.

The table lists this clonotype with a few counts. This sequence joins TRBV27 and TRBJ2-7; 11 bases map to TRBD2. The CDR3 totals 14 residues. Trimming took 6 bases from V and 4 from J; bases not matched to a gene: 5. Looked up from germline, CDR1 is MNHEY and CDR2 is SMNVEV (reference sequence). CDR3 DNA: TGTGCCAGCAGAACCGGGACTAGCGGTTACGAGCAGTACTTC. Amino acid sequence: CASRTGTSGYEQYF.

The J gene is TRBJ2-7, the V gene TRBV27, with TRBD2 as a possible D gene (6 bases). With 3 bases removed from V and 2 bases from J, the gap between germline ends came to 14 bases. The CDR3 consists of 15 residues. The V gene's germline CDR1 is MNHEY and CDR2 SMNVEV (reference sequence). For the CDR3, the DNA is TGTGCCAGCAGTTTGCGGGGTTCCTCCGCCTACGAGCAGTACTTC. Protein product: CASSLRGSSAYEQYF.